The 29 T cell receptor beta chains in this list originate from one sample, sequenced in a study of T cell responses to AZD1222 COVID-19 vaccine. Some clones are missing from TCRdb's copy, which holds only in-frame ones; the method was immunoSEQ multiplex PCR. This table holds around 88,000 clones, about 90% found once. Sequences were derived from peripheral blood, sampled on day 0 of MenACWY control vaccination. The receptors originated from an adult in good health.

The J gene is TRBJ2-5, the V gene TRBV3-1 (or the pseudogene TRBV3-2); TRBD2 matches at 8 bases. Germline lookup yields CDR1 LGHDT and CDR2 YNNKEL (reference sequence). The CDR3 runs 19 residues. V was clipped by 1 base and J by 2 bases; unmatched bases: 15. CDR3 DNA sequence: TGTGCCAGCAGCCAAGGGCGAGCCAGCGGGGGTCCGTATCAAGAGACCCAGTACTTC. Its protein is CASSQGRASGGPYQETQYF.

The rearrangement links TRBV5-4 to TRBJ2-1; TRBD1 matches 10 bases. The CDR3 is made up of 15 amino acids. The ends lost 0 bases at V and 4 bases at J; junction bases unmatched: 1. Per germline, CDR1 SGHNT and CDR2 YYREEE (reference sequence). CDR3 residues: CASSLGTGGYNEQFF. The CDR3 bases are TGTGCCAGCAGCTTGGGGACAGGGGGTTACAATGAGCAGTTCTTC.

The gene calls are TRBV28 and TRBJ1-2, with 7 bases fitting TRBD1. The CDR3 is 14 residues long. Germline V gives CDR1 MDHEN, CDR2 SYDVKM. V shed 5 bases and J 8 bases; nucleotides not matched to a gene: 11. CDR3 protein: CASSGVRGLGGYTF. The CDR3 DNA follows: TGTGCCAGCAGTGGCGTAAGGGGGCTCGGGGGCTACACCTTC.

This chain joins TRBV7-8 and TRBJ2-1, with a weak D call TRBD2 (5 bases). Between the trimmed V and J ends, which lost 3 bases and 9 bases, there was a span of 18 bases. Looked up from germline, CDR1 is SGHVS and CDR2 is FQNEAQ. The CDR3 runs to 15 residues. In DNA, the CDR3 is TGTGCCAGCAGCTTCTGGGATTCCGGGAACGGTGAGCAGTTCTTC. This sequence encodes CASSFWDSGNGEQFF.

CDR3 in amino acids: CASSPATGGSRETQYF. DNA for the CDR3: TGTGCCAGCAGCCCAGCGACAGGGGGTTCACGAGAGACCCAGTACTTC. This chain links TRBV7-2 with TRBJ2-5; 9 bases fit TRBD1. Germline V CDR1 and CDR2: SGHTA, FQGNSA. This CDR3 is built from 16 residues. After removal of 5 bases from V and 4 bases from J, the junction contained 11 bases not matched to a gene. The full variable domain, completed using reference TRBV7-2 and TRBJ2-5, is GAGVSQSPSNKVTEKGKDVELRCDPISGHTALYWYRQSLGQGLEFLIYFQGNSAPDKSGLPSDRFSAERTGGSVSTLTIQRTQQEDSAVYLCASSPATGGSRETQYFGPGTRLLVL.

This chain joins TRBV2 and TRBJ2-5; 7 nucleotides agree with TRBD1. Looked up from germline, CDR1 is SNHLY and CDR2 is FYNNEI. V lost 7 bases to trimming and J lost 1 base; unmatched junction nucleotides: 3. The CDR3 is made up of 13 amino acids. The CDR3 DNA follows: TGTGCCAGCATGAGGGACAGCCAAGAGACCCAGTACTTC. This encodes CASMRDSQETQYF.

The chain recombines TRBV20-1 with TRBJ1-1; D gene unclear. This CDR3 contains 11 residues. V gave up 5 bases and J gave up 2 bases, with 6 bases separating them. Germline V lookup: CDR1 DFQATT, CDR2 SNEGSKA (reference sequence). For the CDR3, the DNA is TGCAGTGCTCCCCTAAACACTGAAGCTTTCTTT. Residues: CSAPLNTEAFF.

The chain is built from TRBV27 and TRBJ2-7; D not certain. V was trimmed by 3 bases and J by 4 bases, leaving 13 bases between them. The length of the CDR3 is 14 residues. Germline assignment: CDR1 MNHEY and CDR2 SMNVEV (reference sequence). The CDR3 here is CASSLGGNTYEQYF. The DNA for the CDR3 is TGTGCCAGCAGTTTGGGTGGAAACACGTACGAGCAGTACTTC.

The chain recombines TRBV5-6 with TRBJ1-1, with 9 bases that match TRBD1. Germline V CDR1 and CDR2: SGHDT, YYEEEE. The trim removed 4 bases at V and 4 bases at J, leaving 8 bases unmatched. CDR3 size: 15 residues. The CDR3 DNA sequence: TGTGCCAGCAGCACCACAGGGGGCGCAGGCACTGAAGCTTTCTTT. Its protein product is CASSTTGGAGTEAFF.

The V gene is TRBV4-1, the J gene TRBJ2-5; D possibly corresponds to TRBD1 (6 bases). There are 14 residues in the CDR3. V was cut by 3 bases and J by 5 bases, with 13 bases left in between. Germline CDR1 is MGHRA and CDR2 is YSYEKL. The CDR3 is CASSQLQGRETQYF. The CDR3 DNA sequence: TGCGCCAGCAGCCAGTTACAGGGACGGGAGACCCAGTACTTC.

The gene calls are TRBV27 and TRBJ2-5; D may be TRBD2 (5 bases). Germline CDR1 MNHEY, CDR2 SMNVEV (reference sequence). Trimming took off 2 bases at V and 2 bases at J, with 9 bases between the two ends. The CDR3 sequence is 14 residues long. The CDR3: CASSLRRTQETQYF. In nucleotides, the CDR3 is TGTGCCAGCAGTTTACGCCGGACTCAAGAGACCCAGTACTTC.

The gene calls are TRBV27 and TRBJ1-5, with 7 bases that match TRBD1. Germline loops: CDR1 MNHEY, CDR2 SMNVEV (reference sequence). The CDR3 extends over 14 amino acids. Trimming cost V 7 bases and J 5 bases; bases outside gene matches: 8. CDR3 DNA: TGTGCCAGCAAGTACAGGGGTGACGATCAGCCCCAGCATTTT. This translates into CASKYRGDDQPQHF.

J is TRBJ2-1 and V is TRBV18; 10 bases map to TRBD2. V lost 6 bases, J lost 7 bases, and 9 bases stayed unmatched. Germline-derived CDR1 and CDR2 are KGHSH and LQKENI. This CDR3 has 15 residues. In nucleotides, the CDR3 is TGTGCCAGCTCCCAATCTAGCGGGGGTATGAATGAGCAGTTCTTC. Protein sequence: CASSQSSGGMNEQFF.

The chain couples TRBV30 to TRBJ1-3; unclear D gene. Per the germline V gene, CDR1 is GTSNPN and CDR2 is SVGIG (reference sequence). V lost 3 bases to trimming and J lost 0 bases, with 12 bases between them. The CDR3 has 15 residues. Written as DNA, the CDR3 is TGTGCCTGGAGGTGGGGTTTAAGCTCTGGAAACACCATATATTTT. This codes for CAWRWGLSSGNTIYF.

The CDR3, as DNA: TGTGCCAGCAGTTCTTTCGAGGAGCATACTAACTATGGCTACACCTTC. Encoded protein: CASSSFEEHTNYGYTF. V is TRBV27 and J is TRBJ1-2; D not resolved. V was trimmed by 4 bases and J by 0 bases, leaving 15 bases between them. CDR3 size: 16 residues. The V gene's germline CDR1 is MNHEY and CDR2 SMNVEV (reference sequence).

The chain is built from TRBV30 and TRBJ1-2; D is perhaps TRBD1 (6 bases). This CDR3 has 15 amino acids. Germline values: CDR1 GTSNPN, CDR2 SVGIG (reference sequence). V lost 2 bases, J lost 2 bases, and 15 bases lay in between. CDR3: CAWSRGGKENYGYTF. The CDR3 coding sequence is TGTGCCTGGAGTCGAGGGGGGAAGGAGAACTATGGCTACACCTTC. Complete variable domain (other parts from reference TRBV30 and TRBJ1-2): SQTIHQWPATLVQPVGSPLSLECTVEGTSNPNLYWYRQAAGRGLQLLFYSVGIGQISSEVPQNLSASRPQDRQFILSSKKLLLSDSGFYLCAWSRGGKENYGYTFGSGTRLTVV.

The gene calls are TRBV7-2 and TRBJ1-1, with TRBD1 matching 11 bases. CDR1 SGHTA and CDR2 FQGNSA come from the germline V gene. The CDR3 has 15 residues. The ends lost 5 bases at V and 3 bases at J; junction bases unmatched: 5. The CDR3 protein is CASSLGTGGYTEAFF. Here the CDR3 DNA reads TGTGCCAGCAGCCTCGGGACAGGGGGGTACACTGAAGCTTTCTTT.

V gene TRBV3-1 (or the pseudogene TRBV3-2) combines with J gene TRBJ1-6; 9 nucleotides agree with TRBD1. This CDR3 contains 15 residues. Germline values: CDR1 LGHDT, CDR2 YNNKEL (reference sequence). J lost 7 bases, V lost 3 bases, and 4 bases had no gene match. CDR3 loop: CASSQSTGGNSPLHF. As DNA, the CDR3 is TGTGCCAGCAGCCAGTCGACAGGGGGAAATTCACCCCTCCACTTT.

The gene calls are TRBV11-2 and TRBJ2-1; TRBD1 or TRBD2 may be the D gene (6 bases each). V was clipped by 1 base and J by 6 bases, with 13 bases between them. Germline-derived CDR1 and CDR2 are SGHAT and FQNNGV. This CDR3 is 15 amino acids long. CDR3 coding DNA: TGTGCCAGCAGCTTAGGTCCGGGGGCGGGCAATGAGCAGTTCTTC. Amino acid sequence: CASSLGPGAGNEQFF.

The chain is built from TRBV3-1 (or the pseudogene TRBV3-2) and TRBJ2-1, with a tentative D call TRBD2 (7 bases). The CDR3 contains 18 residues. CDR1 is LGHDT, CDR2 YNNKEL, per germline (reference sequence). V dropped 6 bases and J dropped 4 bases, with 25 bases sitting between them. The CDR3 region is CASSQRGGGIRVYNEQFF. CDR3 DNA sequence: TGTGCCAGCAGTCAGAGAGGGGGGGGAATCCGAGTATACAATGAGCAGTTCTTC.

V usage is TRBV7-8 and J usage is TRBJ1-2; TRBD1 agrees at 8 bases. The CDR3 length is 16 residues. Trimming cost V 1 base and J 4 bases; bases outside gene matches: 8. Looked up from germline, CDR1 is SGHVS and CDR2 is FQNEAQ. The DNA of the CDR3 is TGTGCCAGCAGCTTAGAAAGTCAGGGGGCCCTCTATGGCTACACCTTC. As protein: CASSLESQGALYGYTF.

The V call is TRBV6-2 or TRBV6-3, the J call TRBJ2-7; no firm D call. CDR1 MNHEY and CDR2 SVGEGT come from the germline V gene. The CDR3 extends over 13 amino acids. Trimming took 6 bases from V and 6 from J, leaving 15 bases between them. CDR3 residues: CASSLVATSEQYF. The DNA of the CDR3 is TGTGCCAGCAGCCTCGTGGCCACGAGCGAGCAGTACTTC.

The chain joins TRBV9 to TRBJ2-5; D is tentatively TRBD1 or TRBD2 (6 bases each). Germline loops: CDR1 SGDLS, CDR2 YYNGEE. The length of the CDR3 is 16 residues. Trimming pared 0 bases from V and 4 bases from J, leaving 16 bases between. The CDR3 DNA sequence: TGTGCCAGCAGCGTAGACCCACATGGAGGGGGAGAGACCCAGTACTTC. Protein product: CASSVDPHGGGETQYF.

The chain recombines TRBV18 with TRBJ1-6; no clear D gene. CDR1 and CDR2 (germline): KGHSH, LQKENI. V was pared by 2 bases and J by 7 bases, with 6 bases between. The CDR3 extends over 13 amino acids. CDR3: CASSPNRNSPLHF. In DNA, the CDR3 is TGTGCCAGCTCACCAAACCGAAATTCACCCCTCCACTTT.

This sequence joins TRBV6-2 or TRBV6-3 and TRBJ1-5; D is undetermined. CDR3 size: 17 residues. V gave up 0 bases and J gave up 3 bases, with 15 bases separating them. The V gene's germline CDR1 is MNHEY and CDR2 SVGEGT. CDR3 amino acids: CASSYSGLGGPNQPQHF. CDR3 nucleotide sequence: TGTGCCAGCAGTTACTCCGGTTTGGGAGGGCCCAATCAGCCCCAGCATTTT.

This chain joins TRBV12-3 or TRBV12-4 and TRBJ1-2, with D uncertain. CDR3 size: 12 residues. V lost 7 bases and J lost 7, with 13 bases in between. The CDR3 is CASTKTGFGYTF. CDR3 nucleotides: TGTGCCAGCACCAAAACGGGGTTTGGCTACACCTTC.

This clone was observed once. The chain joins TRBV5-8 to TRBJ2-1; D remains ambiguous. This CDR3 comprises 14 residues. V shed 5 bases and J shed 7 bases, with 16 bases lying between them. Germline V gene data show CDR1 as SGHTS and CDR2 as YDEGEE. CDR3: CASRSGPTRNEQFF. DNA of the CDR3: TGTGCCAGCAGATCTGGGCCAACGCGAAATGAGCAGTTCTTC. The complete variable domain, with remaining parts taken from reference TRBV5-8 and TRBJ2-1, reads EAGVTQSPTHLIKTRGQQATLRCSPISGHTSVYWYQQALGLGLQFLLWYDEGEERNRGNFPPRFSGRQFPNYSSELNVNALELEDSALYLCASRSGPTRNEQFFGPGTRLTVL.

Written as DNA, the CDR3 is TGTGCCAGCAGCTTAGACCCGGGGGGGTCACCCCTCCACTTT. Its translation is CASSLDPGGSPLHF. The chain employs TRBV11-2 and TRBJ1-6; tentatively, D is TRBD1 (5 bases). The CDR3 has 14 amino acids. Germline V gene data show CDR1 as SGHAT and CDR2 as FQNNGV. Between the trimmed V and J ends, which lost 0 bases and 10 bases, there was a span of 10 bases.

The chain employs TRBV5-1 and TRBJ2-1; D remains ambiguous. CDR1 is SGHRS, CDR2 YFSETQ, per germline. Trimming took 3 bases from V and 5 from J, leaving 15 bases between them. The CDR3 length is 15 residues. This CDR3 reads CASSWASGHNNEQFF. The CDR3, as DNA: TGCGCCAGCAGCTGGGCCTCCGGGCACAACAATGAGCAGTTCTTC.